This is a list of T cell receptor beta chains from one sample in a study of shared clonotypes between healthy human individuals. The data were produced by immunoSEQ multiplex PCR, yet TCRdb's version contains in-frame clones alone and is incomplete. In the table there are approximately 1.9 million clones, 93% of which are singletons. Sequencing was carried out using naive CD8+ T cells from PBMCs. These receptors all stem from a man aged 18 to 35 in good health. Some clones in this sample may be carry-over from other donors' samples. The CDR3 runs from the conserved cysteine through the conserved F or W. The D gene is left open where the match is weak. Clone size is not always given. Where it is, it says once, few, many or a class for expanded clones.

j_gene,abundance,d_gene,v_gene,CDR3nt,CDR3aa
TRBJ2-6,.,.,TRBV27,TGTGCCACCACTGACGTACACTCTGGGGCCAACGTCCTGACTTTC,CATTDVHSGANVLTF
TRBJ2-5,.,.,TRBV11-3,TGTGCCAGCAGCTTAGGGGGCACCCACCAAGAGACCCAGTACTTC,CASSLGGTHQETQYF
TRBJ2-7,.,.,TRBV11-3,TGTGCCAGCAGCTTAGACCTACAAGCCTTAAACGAGCAGTACTTC,CASSLDLQALNEQYF
TRBJ2-1,.,TRBD2,TRBV9,TGTGCCAGCAGCGGCTCTAGCGGGAGGGGGCAGTTCTTC,CASSGSSGRGQFF
TRBJ1-1,once,TRBD1,TRBV5-4,TGTGCCAGCAGCAGGACAGGGGCCACCGAGGAAGCTTTCTTT,CASSRTGATEEAFF
TRBJ2-2,.,.,TRBV29-1,TGCAGCGTTGAACGGGACGACACCGGGGAGCTGTTTTTT,CSVERDDTGELFF
TRBJ2-7,.,TRBD2,TRBV13,TGTGCCAGCAGCTTAGGAGTTAGCGGGAGGGAGGGCGAGCAGTACTTC,CASSLGVSGREGEQYF
TRBJ1-2,.,.,TRBV6-6,TGTGCCAGCAGGGGAGACCGGGACAAAAACTATGGCTACACCTTC,CASRGDRDKNYGYTF
TRBJ2-3,.,TRBD2,TRBV9,TGTGCCAGCAGTCCCTACGGAGCGGGAGGGCCGGGCACAGATACGCAGTATTTT,CASSPYGAGGPGTDTQYF
TRBJ2-3,.,.,TRBV4-3,TGCGCCAGCAGCCAAGATGAGGAGGGGCCAAGCACAGATACGCAGTATTTT,CASSQDEEGPSTDTQYF
TRBJ1-1,.,TRBD1,TRBV5-1,TGCGTCAGCAGCTTAGGACAGGGGGCAGACACTGAAGCTTTCTTT,CVSSLGQGADTEAFF
TRBJ2-1,.,.,TRBV13,TGTGCCAGCAGCCCAGCCAGTGTCAGTGAGCAGTTCTTC,CASSPASVSEQFF
TRBJ1-4,.,.,TRBV9,TGTGCCAGCAGTACAGGGAGTACTAATGAAAAACTGTTTTTT,CASSTGSTNEKLFF
TRBJ1-4,.,.,TRBV27,TGTGCCAGCAGTTTAATAGCTAATGAAAAACTGTTTTTT,CASSLIANEKLFF
TRBJ1-5,.,TRBD1,TRBV7-9,TGTGCCAGCAGCCCCCCCAGCTCAGGGGGCAACAATCAGCCCCAGCATTTT,CASSPPSSGGNNQPQHF
TRBJ2-7,.,.,TRBV27,TGTGCCAGCAGTTTAGGCCCTAGCTACTACGAGCAGTACTTC,CASSLGPSYYEQYF
TRBJ1-1,.,.,TRBV7-6,TGTGCCAGCAGCCCCGCTACGTGGCAGGGAGGCACTGAAGCTTTCTTT,CASSPATWQGGTEAFF
TRBJ1-3,.,TRBD1,TRBV5-1,TGCGCCAGCAGCTCGGGACAGGTCGCTGGAAACACCATATATTTT,CASSSGQVAGNTIYF
TRBJ2-2,once,TRBD2,TRBV9,TGTGCCAGCAGCCCCAGCTGGCGGGAGAGGACCGGGGAGCTGTTTTTT,CASSPSWRERTGELFF
TRBJ1-3,.,.,TRBV11-2,TGTGCCAGCAGCTTATATCGGGCCACAGGAAACACCATATATTTT,CASSLYRATGNTIYF
TRBJ2-7,.,.,TRBV7-9,TGTGCCAGCAGCAGAAACAAGGGGGACTCCTACGAGCAGTACTTC,CASSRNKGDSYEQYF
TRBJ2-7,.,.,TRBV11-2,TGTGCCAGCAGCATCCTGGGGAGAGGCGACGAGCAGTACTTC,CASSILGRGDEQYF
TRBJ2-1,.,TRBD2,TRBV6-1,TGTGCCACGAGACTGGACCGACTAGCGAACAATGAGCAGTTCTTC,CATRLDRLANNEQFF
TRBJ1-1,.,TRBD1,TRBV9,TGTGCCAGCAGCGGGGAGACAGGGCCCACTGAAGCTTTCTTT,CASSGETGPTEAFF
TRBJ2-1,.,.,TRBV27,TGTGCCAGCAGTTTAAGTATTATTTTCGGGACGGAGCAGTTCTTC,CASSLSIIFGTEQFF
TRBJ2-7,.,.,TRBV19,TGTGCCAGTAGTATCGCATTAAGCTACGAGCAGTACTTC,CASSIALSYEQYF
TRBJ1-2,.,.,TRBV6-5,TGTGCCAGCAGTTACTCTCTTAGGGACGTCCGTGGCTACACCTTC,CASSYSLRDVRGYTF
TRBJ1-2,.,.,TRBV13,TGTGCCAGCAGCGGCAGGGGCCTCCCGCATGGCTACACCTTC,CASSGRGLPHGYTF
TRBJ2-7,once,.,TRBV5-6,TGTGCCAGCAGCTTGGCCGCCGGCAATCTTCGCTACGAGCAGTACTTC,CASSLAAGNLRYEQYF
TRBJ1-4,once,.,TRBV5-1,TGCGCCAGCAGCCAGAACCGGGACGTTCCTTATGAAAAACTGTTTTTT,CASSQNRDVPYEKLFF
TRBJ2-7,once,TRBD2,TRBV7-9,TGTGCCACCGGACTAGCGGATACCTACGAGCAGTACTTC,CATGLADTYEQYF
TRBJ2-5,.,TRBD2,TRBV28,TGTGCCAGCAGACCTCGGGGACTAGCGGGAGTAGGGGAGACCCAGTACTTC,CASRPRGLAGVGETQYF
TRBJ1-2,.,.,TRBV19,TGTGCCAGTAGTACTGAACAGATGGACTATGGCTACACCTTC,CASSTEQMDYGYTF
TRBJ1-2,.,.,TRBV9,TGTGCCAGCAGCGTGGGGGGGACTGTTAACTATGGCTACACCTTC,CASSVGGTVNYGYTF
TRBJ2-2,.,.,TRBV6-5,TGTGCCAGCAATGCAGGGGTCACCGGGGAGCTGTTTTTT,CASNAGVTGELFF
TRBJ2-1,.,.,TRBV11-2,TGTGCCAGCAGCCCAACGGGAGAGCACAATGAGCAGTTCTTC,CASSPTGEHNEQFF
TRBJ1-5,.,.,TRBV28,TGTGCCAGCGTACATTCCGCCGGGACCCCCTATGGGGGCAATCAGCCCCAGCATTTT,CASVHSAGTPYGGNQPQHF
TRBJ2-3,.,TRBD1,TRBV5-1,TGCGCCAGCGGATCCACCGCAGGGGGAGACACAGATACGCAGTATTTT,CASGSTAGGDTDTQYF
TRBJ1-1,.,TRBD1,TRBV7-8,TGTGCCAGCAGCCTAGCGACAGGGTTGATGGAGTACACTGAAGCTTTCTTT,CASSLATGLMEYTEAFF
TRBJ2-7,.,.,TRBV11-2,TGTGCCAGCAGCTGGGCTGGGGGCCACCTACTGGAGCAGTACTTC,CASSWAGGHLLEQYF
TRBJ2-7,.,.,TRBV19,TGTGCCAGTAGTAAAAGGGGCCGGGACGAGCAGTACTTC,CASSKRGRDEQYF
TRBJ2-5,.,.,TRBV29-1,TGCAGCGTTGACCGGGACCAACAAGAGACCCAGTACTTC,CSVDRDQQETQYF
TRBJ2-5,.,.,TRBV27,TGTGCCAGCAGTTTTAATCAAGAGACCCAGTACTTC,CASSFNQETQYF
TRBJ1-3,.,.,TRBV25-1,TGTGCCAGCAGTGCTGGAAACACCATATATTTT,CASSAGNTIYF
TRBJ1-3,.,.,TRBV7-8,TGTGCCAGCAGCTCGCCTGGGGTAGGCTCTGGAAACACCATATATTTT,CASSSPGVGSGNTIYF
TRBJ1-2,.,TRBD1,TRBV2,TGTGCCAGCGGAGCAGGGGGCGCTGGAATCAACTATGGCTACACCTTC,CASGAGGAGINYGYTF